The rows below give T cell receptor beta chains drawn from one sample of a study of Graves' ophthalmopathy and Graves' hyperthyroidism. One entry per CDR3 protein, called by TCRdb with MiXCR from the multiplex PCR reads. The table records around 660,000 distinct CDR3 sequences, under 50% of them present only once. What was sequenced was peripheral blood. Receptor source: an adult man with Graves' ophthalmopathy. The conserved cysteine and the conserved F or W are not part of the CDR3 here. Fields, in order: V gene, J gene, CDR3 protein.

TRBV11-2	TRBJ2-2	ASNRNGELF
TRBV20-1	TRBJ2-7	SASDYGTGFNEQY
TRBV10-3	TRBJ2-7	AISEGGLAGRREQY
TRBV29-1	TRBJ2-5	SGSSETQY
TRBV29-1	TRBJ2-1	SALPPRQGTREQF
TRBV20-1	TRBJ2-5	SASTRRAQY
TRBV20-1	TRBJ2-7	SARDVGSDYEQY
TRBV6-6	TRBJ1-1	ATRGDTEAF
TRBV29-1	TRBJ1-1	SGTGGAVGTEAF
TRBV20-1	TRBJ1-2	SAGDGGRGSNGYT
TRBV19	TRBJ1-5	ASRAESNQPQH
TRBV19	TRBJ2-7	AWSVGRASYEQY
TRBV19	TRBJ1-1	AWSVNRRNTEAF
TRBV10-3	TRBJ2-5	AISESQGTGQETQY
TRBV10-3	TRBJ2-5	ASSYTGGGGRAARETQY
TRBV19	TRBJ1-5	ASSRTSGGQPQH
TRBV7-3	TRBJ1-1	ASSGAMNTEAF
TRBV7-2	TRBJ1-2	ASSSRWGLEVGYT
TRBV7-9	TRBJ2-7	ASSLEGDGYEQY
TRBV10-3	TRBJ1-1	AISPTVYQEAF
TRBV7-9	TRBJ1-6	ASSRQMVPLVLH
TRBV7-9	TRBJ1-2	ASSLASGQPYNYGYT
TRBV2	TRBJ1-2	ASKSGDGVQYGYT
TRBV20-1	TRBJ1-2	SARHDGSERLYSYT
TRBV30	TRBJ1-2	AWRGGSSGYT
TRBV11-1	TRBJ2-7	ASSLGRTTYEQY
TRBV20-1	TRBJ2-5	SASGLAGVQETQY
TRBV5-4	TRBJ2-5	ASSFLGTDGETQY
TRBV10-3	TRBJ2-7	AISSLSYEQY
TRBV20-1	TRBJ1-5	SASRDGGNQH
TRBV7-8	TRBJ2-2	ASSFVASGNTGELF
TRBV19	TRBJ2-7	ASSSRDRGGEQY
TRBV6-1	TRBJ1-5	ASSYSTLREGNQPQH
TRBV14	TRBJ1-1	ASSPIYRARTEAF
TRBV7-2	TRBJ1-2	ASSSFSYRVGYGYT
TRBV7-9	TRBJ2-7	ASNPLTGSYEQY
TRBV7-4	TRBJ1-3	ASSAEVGNTIY
TRBV27	TRBJ2-5	ASSLLQGGKTQY
TRBV10-3	TRBJ1-2	ASSETYLFGQENYGYT
TRBV10-3	TRBJ1-2	AISGDIYGYT
TRBV10-3	TRBJ2-1	AISEFVSYNEQF
TRBV25-1	TRBJ1-5	ASNYRTVCNSNQPQH
TRBV2	TRBJ1-5	ASSPGQAYRPQH
TRBV27	TRBJ1-2	ASSPLDVPYGYT
TRBV24-1	TRBJ2-5	ATSVGTANQETQY
TRBV19	TRBJ1-1	ASSGRTGRTEAF
TRBV6-1	TRBJ2-6	ASSEAVATGANVLT
TRBV4-3	TRBJ1-4	ASSQGNGNGREKLF
TRBV29-1	TRBJ1-5	SVTRRYNQPQH
TRBV7-6	TRBJ1-3	ASSLQTGNYGYTIY
TRBV5-1	TRBJ2-5	ASSLSGRLSETQY
TRBV2	TRBJ1-1	ASREDSSGVAF